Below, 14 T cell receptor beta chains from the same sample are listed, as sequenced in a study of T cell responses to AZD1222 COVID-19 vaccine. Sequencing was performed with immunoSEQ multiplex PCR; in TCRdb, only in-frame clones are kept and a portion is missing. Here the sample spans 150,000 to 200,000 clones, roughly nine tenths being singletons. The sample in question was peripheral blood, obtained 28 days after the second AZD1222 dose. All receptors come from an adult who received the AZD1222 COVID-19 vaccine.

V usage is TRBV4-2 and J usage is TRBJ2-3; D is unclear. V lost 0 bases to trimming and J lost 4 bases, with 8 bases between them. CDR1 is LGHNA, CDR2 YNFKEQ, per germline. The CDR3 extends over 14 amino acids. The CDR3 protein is CASSQEGSSDTQYF. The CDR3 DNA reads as TGTGCCAGCAGCCAAGAGGGGTCGTCAGATACGCAGTATTTT.

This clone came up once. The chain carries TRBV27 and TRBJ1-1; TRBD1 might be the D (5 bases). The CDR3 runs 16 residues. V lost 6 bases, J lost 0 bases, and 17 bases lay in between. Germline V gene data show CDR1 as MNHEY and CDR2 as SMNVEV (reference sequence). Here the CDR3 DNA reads TGTGCCAGCAGCCGCTGGGGCCGGGATCTGAACACTGAAGCTTTCTTT. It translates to CASSRWGRDLNTEAFF.

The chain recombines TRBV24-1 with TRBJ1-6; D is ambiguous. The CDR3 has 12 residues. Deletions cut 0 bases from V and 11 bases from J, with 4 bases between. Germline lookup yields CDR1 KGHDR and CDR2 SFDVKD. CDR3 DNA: TGTGCCACCAGTGATTTGGCGGCACCCCTCCACTTT. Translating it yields CATSDLAAPLHF.

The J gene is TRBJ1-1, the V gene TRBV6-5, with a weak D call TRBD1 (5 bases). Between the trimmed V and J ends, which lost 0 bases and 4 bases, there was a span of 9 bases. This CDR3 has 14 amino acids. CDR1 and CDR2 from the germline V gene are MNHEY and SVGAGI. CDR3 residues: CASSYSSGTTEAFF. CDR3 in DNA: TGTGCCAGCAGTTACTCGTCGGGGACCACTGAAGCTTTCTTT.

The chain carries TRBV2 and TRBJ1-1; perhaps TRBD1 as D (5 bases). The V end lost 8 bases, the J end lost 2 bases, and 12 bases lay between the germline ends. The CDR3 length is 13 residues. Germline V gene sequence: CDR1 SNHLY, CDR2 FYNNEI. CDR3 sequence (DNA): TGTGCCAGCGGGGGGACCGCTAACACTGAAGCTTTCTTT. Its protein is CASGGTANTEAFF.

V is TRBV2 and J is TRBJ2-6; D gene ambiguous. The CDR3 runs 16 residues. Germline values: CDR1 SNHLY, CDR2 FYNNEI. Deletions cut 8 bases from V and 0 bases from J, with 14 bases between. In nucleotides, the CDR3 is TGTGCCAGCTTAGGCCCGAAAAGCTCTGGGGCCAACGTCCTGACTTTC. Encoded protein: CASLGPKSSGANVLTF.

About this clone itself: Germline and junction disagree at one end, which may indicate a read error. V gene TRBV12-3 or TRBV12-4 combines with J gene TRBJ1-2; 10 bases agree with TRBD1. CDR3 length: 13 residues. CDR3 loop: CASSYTGTGALYF. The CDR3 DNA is TGTGCCAGCAGCTATACCGGGACAGGGGCCCTCTACTTC.

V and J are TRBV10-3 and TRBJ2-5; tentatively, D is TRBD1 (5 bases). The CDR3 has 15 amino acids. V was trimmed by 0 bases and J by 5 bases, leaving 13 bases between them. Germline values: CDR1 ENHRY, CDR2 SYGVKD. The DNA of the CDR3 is TGTGCCATCAGTGAGTCGGGGCTGGCATCGGAGACCCAGTACTTC. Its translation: CAISESGLASETQYF.

CDR3 amino acids: CASSREVQETQYF. The CDR3, as DNA: TGTGCCAGCAGCCGAGAGGTCCAAGAGACCCAGTACTTC. The chain uses TRBV7-3 and TRBJ2-5, with unresolved D. Looked up from germline, CDR1 is SGHTA and CDR2 is FQGTGA. The CDR3 loop spans 13 amino acids. V was clipped by 5 bases and J by 1 base, with 8 bases between them.

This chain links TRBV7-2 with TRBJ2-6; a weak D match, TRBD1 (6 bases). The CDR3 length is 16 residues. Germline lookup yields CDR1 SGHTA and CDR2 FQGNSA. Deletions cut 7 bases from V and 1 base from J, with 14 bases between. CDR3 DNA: TGTGCCAGCATCCAACTCGGACAGTCTGGGGCCAACGTCCTGACTTTC. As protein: CASIQLGQSGANVLTF. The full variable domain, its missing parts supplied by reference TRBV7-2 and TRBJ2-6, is GAGVSQSPSNKVTEKGKDVELRCDPISGHTALYWYRQSLGQGLEFLIYFQGNSAPDKSGLPSDRFSAERTGGSVSTLTIQRTQQEDSAVYLCASIQLGQSGANVLTFGAGSRLTVL.

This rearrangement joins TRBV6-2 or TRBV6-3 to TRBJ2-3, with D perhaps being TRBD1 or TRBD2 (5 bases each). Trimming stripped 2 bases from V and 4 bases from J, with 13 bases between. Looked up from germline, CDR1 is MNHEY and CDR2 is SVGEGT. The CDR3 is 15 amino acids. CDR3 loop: CASSYGGKGADTQYF. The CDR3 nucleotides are TGTGCCAGCAGTTACGGAGGAAAAGGGGCAGATACGCAGTATTTT.

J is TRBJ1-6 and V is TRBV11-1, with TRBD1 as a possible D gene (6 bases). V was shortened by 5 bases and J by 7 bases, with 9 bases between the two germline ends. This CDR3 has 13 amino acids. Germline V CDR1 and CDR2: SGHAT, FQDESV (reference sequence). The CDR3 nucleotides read TGTGCCAGCAGCGGGACACAGAATTCACCCCTCCACTTT. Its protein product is CASSGTQNSPLHF.

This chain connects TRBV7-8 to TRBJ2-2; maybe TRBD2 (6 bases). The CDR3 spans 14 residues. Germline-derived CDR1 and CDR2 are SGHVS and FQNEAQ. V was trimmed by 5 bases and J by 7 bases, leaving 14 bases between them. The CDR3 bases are TGTGCCAGCAGCCCCAGCGGGTGGGGCGGGGAGCTGTTTTTT. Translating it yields CASSPSGWGGELFF.

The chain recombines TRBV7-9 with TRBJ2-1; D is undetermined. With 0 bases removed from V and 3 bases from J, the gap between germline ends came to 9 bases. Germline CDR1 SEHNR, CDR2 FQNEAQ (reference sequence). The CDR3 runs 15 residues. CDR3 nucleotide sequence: TGTGCCAGCAGCTTAGCGACGTTTGTCTACAATGAGCAGTTCTTC. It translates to CASSLATFVYNEQFF. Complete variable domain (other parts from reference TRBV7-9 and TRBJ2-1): DTGVSQNPRHKITKRGQNVTFRCDPISEHNRLYWYRQTLGQGPEFLTYFQNEAQLEKSRLLSDRFSAERPKGSFSTLEIQRTEQGDSAMYLCASSLATFVYNEQFFGPGTRLTVL.